This T cell receptor (beta chain) was recorded in a study of T cells in tuberculosis. The overall study: A South African cohort included IGRA-negative adolescents, latently infected IGRA-positive adolescents and adults with active tuberculosis. Study-level results: Active tuberculosis alpha repertoires lay closer to GMM-specific TCRs than controls'.

The method was immunoSEQ multiplex PCR; TCRdb's version includes in-frame clones alone and lacks a portion of them. The sample records about 34,000 clones, over 85% being singletons. This sample's time point: new active TB diagnosis, blood taken before or within 7 days of starting treatment. Tuberculosis was confirmed by positive sputum smear and/or M. tuberculosis culture. Unsorted cryopreserved PBMC were sequenced, averaging roughly 100,000 T cells per clinical donor. Remarks on this clone: Its matching antigen is unknown.

This CDR3 is built from 14 residues. CDR1 is ENHRY and CDR2 is SYGVKD in the germline V gene. The J segment lost 5 bases and the V segment lost 11 bases, leaving 13 bases of the junction unmatched. The V gene is TRBV10-3, the J gene TRBJ2-7, with 9 bases lining up with TRBD1. Sequenced here: PBMCs, sampled at tuberculosis diagnosis. The origin of this receptor is an adult with tuberculosis. Written as DNA, the CDR3 is TGTGCCGCTCTTTCCGGGACAGGGAGCCACGAGCAGTACTTC. The encoded protein is CAALSGTGSHEQYF.